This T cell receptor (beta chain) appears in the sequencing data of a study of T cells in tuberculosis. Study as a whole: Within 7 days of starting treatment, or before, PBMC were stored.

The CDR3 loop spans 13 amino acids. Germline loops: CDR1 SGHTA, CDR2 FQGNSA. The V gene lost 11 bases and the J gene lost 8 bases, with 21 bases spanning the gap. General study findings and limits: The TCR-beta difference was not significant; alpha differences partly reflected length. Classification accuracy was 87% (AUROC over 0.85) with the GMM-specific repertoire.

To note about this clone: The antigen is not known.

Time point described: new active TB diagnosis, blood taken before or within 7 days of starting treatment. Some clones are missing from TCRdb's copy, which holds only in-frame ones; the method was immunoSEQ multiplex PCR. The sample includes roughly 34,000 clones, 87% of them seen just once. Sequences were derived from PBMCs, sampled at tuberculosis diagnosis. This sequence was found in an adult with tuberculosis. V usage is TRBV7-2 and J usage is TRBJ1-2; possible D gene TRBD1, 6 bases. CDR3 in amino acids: CASSLGGRPGYTF. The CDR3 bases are TGTGCCTCAAGCCTGGGGGGGCGCCCGGGCTACACCTTC.